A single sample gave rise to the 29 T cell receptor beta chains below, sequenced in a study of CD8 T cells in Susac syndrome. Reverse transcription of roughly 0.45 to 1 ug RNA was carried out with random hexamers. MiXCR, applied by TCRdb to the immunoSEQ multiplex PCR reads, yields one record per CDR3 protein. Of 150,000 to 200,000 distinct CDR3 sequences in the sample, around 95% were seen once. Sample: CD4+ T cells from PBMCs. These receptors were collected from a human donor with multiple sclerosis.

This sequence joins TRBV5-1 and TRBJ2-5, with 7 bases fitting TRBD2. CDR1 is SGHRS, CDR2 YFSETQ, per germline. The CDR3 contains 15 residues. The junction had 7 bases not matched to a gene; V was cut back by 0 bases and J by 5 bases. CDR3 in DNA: TGCGCCAGCAGCTTGGTACTAGCGACGCCGGAGACCCAGTACTTC. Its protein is CASSLVLATPETQYF.

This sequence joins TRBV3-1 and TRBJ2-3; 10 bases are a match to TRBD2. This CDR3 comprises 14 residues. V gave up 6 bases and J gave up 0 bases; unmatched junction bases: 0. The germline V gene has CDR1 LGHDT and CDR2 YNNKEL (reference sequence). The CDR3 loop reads CASRLAGSTDTQYF. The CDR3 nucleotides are TGTGCCAGCAGACTAGCGGGGAGCACAGATACGCAGTATTTT.

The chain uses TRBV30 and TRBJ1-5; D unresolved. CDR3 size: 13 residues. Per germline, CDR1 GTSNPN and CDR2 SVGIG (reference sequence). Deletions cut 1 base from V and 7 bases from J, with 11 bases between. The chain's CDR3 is CAWSEEGFQPQHF. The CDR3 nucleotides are TGTGCCTGGAGTGAGGAGGGTTTCCAGCCCCAGCATTTT.

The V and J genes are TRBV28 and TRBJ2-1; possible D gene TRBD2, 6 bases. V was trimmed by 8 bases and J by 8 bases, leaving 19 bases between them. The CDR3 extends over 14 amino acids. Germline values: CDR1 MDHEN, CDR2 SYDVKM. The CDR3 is CASFSPGGRHEQFF. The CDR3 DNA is TGTGCCAGCTTTAGTCCTGGGGGGAGGCATGAGCAGTTCTTC.

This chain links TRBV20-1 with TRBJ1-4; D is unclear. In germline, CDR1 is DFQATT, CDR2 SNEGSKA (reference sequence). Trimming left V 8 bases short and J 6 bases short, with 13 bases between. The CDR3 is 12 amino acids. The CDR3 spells CSLGLRDEKLFF. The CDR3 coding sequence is TGCAGTCTGGGATTGAGAGATGAAAAACTGTTTTTT.

This CDR3 is CSATDRGLLEQYF. CDR3 in DNA: TGCAGTGCTACGGACAGGGGACTCCTCGAGCAGTACTTC. The rearrangement links TRBV20-1 to TRBJ2-7; 9 positions match TRBD1. The germline CDR1 and CDR2 sequences are DFQATT and SNEGSKA (reference sequence). V gave up 4 bases and J gave up 6 bases; unmatched junction bases: 7. The CDR3 covers 13 residues.

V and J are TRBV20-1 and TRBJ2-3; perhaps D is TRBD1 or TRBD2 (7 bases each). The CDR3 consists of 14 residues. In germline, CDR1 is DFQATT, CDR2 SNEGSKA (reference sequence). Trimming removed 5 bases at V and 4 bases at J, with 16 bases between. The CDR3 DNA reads TGCAGTGCTGGGGAGGGCACAGGGGCAGATACGCAGTATTTT. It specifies CSAGEGTGADTQYF.

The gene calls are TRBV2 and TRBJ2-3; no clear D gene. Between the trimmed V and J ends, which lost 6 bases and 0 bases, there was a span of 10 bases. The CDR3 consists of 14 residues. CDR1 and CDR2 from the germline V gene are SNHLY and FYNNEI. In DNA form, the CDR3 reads TGTGCCAGCAGCCACTTTACTAGCACAGATACGCAGTATTTT. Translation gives CASSHFTSTDTQYF. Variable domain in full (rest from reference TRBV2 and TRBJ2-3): EPEVTQTPSHQVTQMGQEVILRCVPISNHLYFYWYRQILGQKVEFLVSFYNNEISEKSEIFDDQFSVERPDGSNFTLKIRSTKLEDSAMYFCASSHFTSTDTQYFGPGTRLTVL.

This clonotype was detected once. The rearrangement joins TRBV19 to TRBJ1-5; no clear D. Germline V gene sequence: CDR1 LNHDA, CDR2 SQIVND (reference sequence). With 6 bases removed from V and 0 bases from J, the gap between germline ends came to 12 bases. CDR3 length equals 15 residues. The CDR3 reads CASRGRAYSNQPQHF. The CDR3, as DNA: TGTGCCAGTAGAGGACGGGCGTATAGCAATCAGCCCCAGCATTTT.

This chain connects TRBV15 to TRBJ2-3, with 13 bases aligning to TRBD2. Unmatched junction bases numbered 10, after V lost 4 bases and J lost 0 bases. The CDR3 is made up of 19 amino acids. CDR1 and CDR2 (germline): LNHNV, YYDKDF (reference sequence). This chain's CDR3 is CATSNRPPGLAGSTDTQYF. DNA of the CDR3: TGTGCCACCAGCAATCGCCCCCCGGGACTAGCGGGGAGCACAGATACGCAGTATTTT.

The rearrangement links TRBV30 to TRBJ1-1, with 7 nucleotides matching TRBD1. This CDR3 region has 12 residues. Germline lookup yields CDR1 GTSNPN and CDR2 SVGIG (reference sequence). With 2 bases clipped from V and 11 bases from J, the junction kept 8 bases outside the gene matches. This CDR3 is CAWSPPTGSAFF. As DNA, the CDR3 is TGTGCCTGGAGTCCCCCGACAGGGAGCGCTTTCTTT.

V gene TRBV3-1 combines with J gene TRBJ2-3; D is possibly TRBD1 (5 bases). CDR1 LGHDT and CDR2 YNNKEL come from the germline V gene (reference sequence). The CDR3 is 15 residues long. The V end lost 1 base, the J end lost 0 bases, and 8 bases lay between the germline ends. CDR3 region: CASSQVGASTDTQYF. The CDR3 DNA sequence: TGTGCCAGCAGCCAAGTAGGGGCTAGCACAGATACGCAGTATTTT.

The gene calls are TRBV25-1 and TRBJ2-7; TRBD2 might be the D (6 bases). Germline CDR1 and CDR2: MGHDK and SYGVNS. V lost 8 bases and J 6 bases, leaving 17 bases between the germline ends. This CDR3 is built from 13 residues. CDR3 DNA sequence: TGTGCCAGCGGGTTGGCAGGAGGGCGCGAGCAGTACTTC. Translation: CASGLAGGREQYF.

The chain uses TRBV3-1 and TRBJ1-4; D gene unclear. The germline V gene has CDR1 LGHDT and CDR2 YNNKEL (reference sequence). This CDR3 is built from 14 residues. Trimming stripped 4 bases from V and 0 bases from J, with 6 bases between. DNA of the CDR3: TGTGCCAGCAGCCCTCCCCCAACTAATGAAAAACTGTTTTTT. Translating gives CASSPPPTNEKLFF.

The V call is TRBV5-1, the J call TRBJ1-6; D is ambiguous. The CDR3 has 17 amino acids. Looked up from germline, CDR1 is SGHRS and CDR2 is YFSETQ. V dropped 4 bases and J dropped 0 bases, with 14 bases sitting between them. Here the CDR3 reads CASSPDHTNSYNSPLHF. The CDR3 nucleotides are TGCGCCAGCAGCCCGGACCATACGAACTCCTATAATTCACCCCTCCACTTT.

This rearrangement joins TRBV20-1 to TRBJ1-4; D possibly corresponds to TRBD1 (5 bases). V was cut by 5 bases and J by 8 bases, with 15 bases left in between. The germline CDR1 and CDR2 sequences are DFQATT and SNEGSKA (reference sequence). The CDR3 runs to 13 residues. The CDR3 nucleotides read TGCAGTGCTCAAGAGGGGTTTGGCGAAAAACTGTTTTTT. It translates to CSAQEGFGEKLFF.

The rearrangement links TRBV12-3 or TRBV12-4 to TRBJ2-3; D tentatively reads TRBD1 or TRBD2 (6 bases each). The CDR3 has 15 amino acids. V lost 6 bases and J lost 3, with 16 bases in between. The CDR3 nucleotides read TGTGCCAGCAGCCCTGTACAGGGAGGAACAGATACGCAGTATTTT. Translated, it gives CASSPVQGGTDTQYF.

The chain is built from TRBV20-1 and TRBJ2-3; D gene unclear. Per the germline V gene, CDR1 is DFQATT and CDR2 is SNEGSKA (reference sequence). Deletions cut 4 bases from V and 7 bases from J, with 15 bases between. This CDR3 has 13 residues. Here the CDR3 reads CSANPASLNTQYF. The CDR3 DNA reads TGCAGTGCTAACCCGGCTTCCTTAAATACGCAGTATTTT.

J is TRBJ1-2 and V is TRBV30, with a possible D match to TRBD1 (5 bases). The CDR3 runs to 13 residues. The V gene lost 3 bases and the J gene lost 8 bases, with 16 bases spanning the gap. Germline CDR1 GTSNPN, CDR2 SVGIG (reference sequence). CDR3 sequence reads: CAWRDKGTRGYTF. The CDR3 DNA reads TGTGCCTGGAGGGATAAAGGGACTAGGGGCTACACCTTC.

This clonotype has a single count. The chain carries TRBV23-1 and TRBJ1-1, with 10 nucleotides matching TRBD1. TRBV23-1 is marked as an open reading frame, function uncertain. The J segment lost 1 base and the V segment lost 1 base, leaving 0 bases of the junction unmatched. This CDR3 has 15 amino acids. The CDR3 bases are TGCGCCAGCAGTCAATGGGACAGGGGGAACACTGAAGCTTTCTTT. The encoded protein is CASSQWDRGNTEAFF.

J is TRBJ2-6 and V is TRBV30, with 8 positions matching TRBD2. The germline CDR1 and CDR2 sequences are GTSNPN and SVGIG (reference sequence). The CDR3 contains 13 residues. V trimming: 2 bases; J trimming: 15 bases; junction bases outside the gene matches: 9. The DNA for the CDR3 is TGTGCCTGGAGTCTTACGTCGGGGGGGGACCTGACTTTC. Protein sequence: CAWSLTSGGDLTF.

The CDR3 DNA reads TGTGCCAGCAGTTTTTCACCGGTTGAGCAGTACTTC. This codes for CASSFSPVEQYF. The chain links TRBV12-3 or TRBV12-4 to TRBJ2-7, with unresolved D. V lost 3 bases and J lost 7, with 10 bases in between. The CDR3 is 12 amino acids.

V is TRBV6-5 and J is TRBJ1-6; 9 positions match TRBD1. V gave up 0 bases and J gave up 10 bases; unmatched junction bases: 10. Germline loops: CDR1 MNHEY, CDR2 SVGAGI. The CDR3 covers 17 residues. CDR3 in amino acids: CASSYSIWGTGRSPLHF. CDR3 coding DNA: TGTGCCAGCAGTTACTCGATTTGGGGGACAGGGAGGTCACCCCTCCACTTT.

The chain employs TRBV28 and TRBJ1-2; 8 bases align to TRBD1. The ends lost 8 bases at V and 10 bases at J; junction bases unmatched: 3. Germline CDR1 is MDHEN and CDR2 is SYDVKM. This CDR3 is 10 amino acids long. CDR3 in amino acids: CASGQGTYTF. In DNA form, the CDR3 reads TGTGCCAGCGGACAGGGTACCTACACCTTC.

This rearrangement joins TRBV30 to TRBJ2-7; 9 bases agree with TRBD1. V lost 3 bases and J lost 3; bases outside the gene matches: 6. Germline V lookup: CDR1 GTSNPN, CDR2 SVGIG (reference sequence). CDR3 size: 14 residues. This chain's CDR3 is CAWRRMTGGYEQYF. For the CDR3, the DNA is TGTGCCTGGAGGAGAATGACAGGGGGCTACGAGCAGTACTTC.

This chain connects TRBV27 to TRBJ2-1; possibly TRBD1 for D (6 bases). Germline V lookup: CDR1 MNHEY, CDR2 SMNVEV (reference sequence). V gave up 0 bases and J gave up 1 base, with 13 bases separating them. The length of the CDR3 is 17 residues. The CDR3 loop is CASSLSSRGGSYNEQFF. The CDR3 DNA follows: TGTGCCAGCAGTTTATCGAGCAGAGGGGGATCCTACAATGAGCAGTTCTTC.

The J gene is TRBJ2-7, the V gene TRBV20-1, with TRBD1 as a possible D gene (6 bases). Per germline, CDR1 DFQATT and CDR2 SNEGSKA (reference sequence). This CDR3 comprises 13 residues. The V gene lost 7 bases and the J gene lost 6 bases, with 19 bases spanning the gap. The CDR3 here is CSGPRQGMSEQYF. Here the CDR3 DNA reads TGCAGTGGGCCGCGGCAGGGGATGAGCGAGCAGTACTTC.

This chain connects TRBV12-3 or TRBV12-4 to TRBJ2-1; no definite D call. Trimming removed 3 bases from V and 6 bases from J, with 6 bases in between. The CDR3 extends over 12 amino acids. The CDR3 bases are TGTGCCAGCAGTTTGTTTGGCAATGAGCAGTTCTTC. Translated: CASSLFGNEQFF.

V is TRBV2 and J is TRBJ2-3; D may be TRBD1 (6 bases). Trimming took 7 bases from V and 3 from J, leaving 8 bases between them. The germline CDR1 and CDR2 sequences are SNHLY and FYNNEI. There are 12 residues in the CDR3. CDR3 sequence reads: CASKGHTDTQYF. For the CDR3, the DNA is TGTGCCAGCAAGGGACATACAGATACGCAGTATTTT.